This T cell receptor (beta chain) was found in a study of blood T cell repertoires in COVID-19. Study-level information: COVID-19 samples collected from the United States, Italy and Spain covered acute and convalescent phases. PBMCs, B-cell-depleted T cells, or T cells provided the cDNA or gDNA that made up the material.

The Seattle patients joined while their infection was active and were tracked longitudinally afterward. The method was immunoSEQ multiplex PCR; TCRdb's version includes in-frame clones alone and lacks a portion of them. This sample yields tens of thousands of clones, of which approximately 80% are seen a single time; 6.3% belongs to the top ten. The CDR3 is 15 amino acids. In germline, CDR1 is SGHTA, CDR2 FQGNSA. Trimming cost V 6 bases and J 12 bases; bases outside gene matches: 20. The sequence was collected from a man in his 70s with COVID-19, enrolled during active disease. The sample consisted of peripheral blood. The chain has TRBV7-2 and TRBJ2-7; the match to TRBD2 covers 7 bases. The CDR3 loop reads CASRTQRGEVGSLYF. CDR3 nucleotides: TGTGCCAGCAGAACCCAGCGGGGTGAGGTCGGGAGCCTGTACTTC. The whole variable domain, remainder taken from reference TRBV7-2 and TRBJ2-7, is GAGVSQSPSNKVTEKGKDVELRCDPISGHTALYWYRQSLGQGLEFLIYFQGNSAPDKSGLPSDRFSAERTGGSVSTLTIQRTQQEDSAVYLCASRTQRGEVGSLYFGPGTRLTVT.